This is a list of T cell receptor beta chains from one sample in a study of blood T cells in healthy people across ages. One entry per CDR3 protein results from TCRdb running MiXCR on the 5' RACE reads. The repertoire consists of about 940,000 distinct CDR3 sequences, with about 48% occurring once and the leading ten covering roughly 12%. The sample taken for sequencing was blood. These receptors came from a man aged 25-45 years in good health. Both conserved end residues are part of each CDR3.

>TRBV10-3|TRBJ2-7
CAVSEAQASTYEQYF
>TRBV6-2/TRBV6-3|TRBJ1-6
CASSQRQGRSPLHF
>TRBV29-1|TRBJ2-5
CSVSYTAQETQYF
>TRBV6-6|TRBJ2-1
CASNILPGPGNEQFF
>TRBV12-3/TRBV12-4|TRBJ1-1
CASTLGAGNEAFF
>TRBV6-5|TRBJ1-4
CASSYSVGQGREKLFF
>TRBV29-1|TRBJ2-7
CSVETGTAYEQYF
>TRBV7-2|TRBJ1-1
CASSDARAATMGTEAFF
>TRBV12-3/TRBV12-4|TRBJ2-7
CASSDTATGYEQYF
>TRBV4-3|TRBJ2-4
CVSSQALSLAKNIQYF
>TRBV6-5|TRBJ1-2
CASRSDRGYGYTF
>TRBV19|.
CASSRYGETQYF